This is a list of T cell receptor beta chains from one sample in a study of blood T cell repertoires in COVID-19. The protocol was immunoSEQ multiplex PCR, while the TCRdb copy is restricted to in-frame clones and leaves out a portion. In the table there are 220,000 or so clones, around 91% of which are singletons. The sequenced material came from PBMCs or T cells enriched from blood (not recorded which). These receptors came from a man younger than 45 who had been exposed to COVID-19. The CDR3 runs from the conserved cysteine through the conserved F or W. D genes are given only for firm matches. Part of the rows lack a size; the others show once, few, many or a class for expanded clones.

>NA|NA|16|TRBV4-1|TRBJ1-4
TGCGCCAGCAGCCGAACTACGGCTGAAAGAAAAGAAAAACTGTTTTTT
CASSRTTAERKEKLFF
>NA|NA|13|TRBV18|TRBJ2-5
TGTGCCAGCTCACGTCAGGGGTCGGAGACCCAGTACTTC
CASSRQGSETQYF
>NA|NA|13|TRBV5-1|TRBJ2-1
TGCGCCAGCAGCTTGTTCAGGGCCGATGAGCAGTTCTTC
CASSLFRADEQFF
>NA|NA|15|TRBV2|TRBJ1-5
TGTGCCAGCAGTGGAGAGCACGGTAGCAATCAGCCCCAGCATTTT
CASSGEHGSNQPQHF
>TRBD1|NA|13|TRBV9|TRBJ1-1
TGTGCCAGCAGCGTAACAGGGGGGACTGAAGCTTTCTTT
CASSVTGGTEAFF
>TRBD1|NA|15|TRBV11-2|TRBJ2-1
TGTGCCAGCAGCCTAGGGACAGGGGTTGTTAATGAGCAGTTCTTC
CASSLGTGVVNEQFF
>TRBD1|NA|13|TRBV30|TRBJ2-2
TGTGCCTGGAGTCACAGGGGTGTCGGGGAGCTGTTTTTT
CAWSHRGVGELFF
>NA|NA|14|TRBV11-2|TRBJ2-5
TGTGCCAGCAGCCTTGACAGGATCCGAGGGACCCAGTACTTC
CASSLDRIRGTQYF
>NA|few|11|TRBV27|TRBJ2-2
TGTGCCAGCAGTTTTAACGGGGAGCTGTTTTTT
CASSFNGELFF
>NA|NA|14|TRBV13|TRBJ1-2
TGTGCCAGCAGCCTCGGGACTTTGAACTATGGCTACACCTTC
CASSLGTLNYGYTF
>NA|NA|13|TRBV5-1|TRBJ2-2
TGCGCCAGCAGTTCGCAGGGGCCGGGGGAGCTGTTTTTT
CASSSQGPGELFF
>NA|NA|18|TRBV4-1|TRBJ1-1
TGCGCCAGCAGCCAGGCTGGGGTGAGGCGGGGCCAGAACACTGAAGCTTTCTTT
CASSQAGVRRGQNTEAFF
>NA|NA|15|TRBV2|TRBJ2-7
TGTGCCAGCAGTGTCCGCAGGGGATTCGCCGACGAGCAGTACTTC
CASSVRRGFADEQYF
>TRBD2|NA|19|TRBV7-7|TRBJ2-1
TGTGCCAGCAGCTCCCAAAAGACTAGCGGGGGGAAGTTAGACAATGAGCAGTTCTTC
CASSSQKTSGGKLDNEQFF
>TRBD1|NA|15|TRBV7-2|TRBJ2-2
TGTGCCAGCAGCGCGTTACAGGGGGCTCCCGGGGAGCTGTTTTTT
CASSALQGAPGELFF
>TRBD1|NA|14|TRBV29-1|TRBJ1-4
TGCAGCGTGTCGATGGACAGGATTAATGAAAAACTGTTTTTT
CSVSMDRINEKLFF
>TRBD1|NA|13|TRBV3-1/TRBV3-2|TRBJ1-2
TGTGCCAGCAGCCGCGGGACAGACTATGGCTACACCTTC
CASSRGTDYGYTF